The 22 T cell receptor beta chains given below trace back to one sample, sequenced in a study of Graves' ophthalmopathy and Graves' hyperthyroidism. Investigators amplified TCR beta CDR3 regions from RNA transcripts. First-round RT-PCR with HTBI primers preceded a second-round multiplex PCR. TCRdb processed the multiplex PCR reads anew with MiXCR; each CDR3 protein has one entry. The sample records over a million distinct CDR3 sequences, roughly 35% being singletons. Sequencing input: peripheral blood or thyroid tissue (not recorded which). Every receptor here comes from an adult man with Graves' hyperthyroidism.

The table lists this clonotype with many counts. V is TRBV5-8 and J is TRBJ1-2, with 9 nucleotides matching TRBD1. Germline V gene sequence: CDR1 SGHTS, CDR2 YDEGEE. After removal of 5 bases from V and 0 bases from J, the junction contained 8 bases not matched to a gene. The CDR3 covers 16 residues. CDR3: CASSQGQGRSNYGYTF. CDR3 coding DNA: TGTGCCAGCAGTCAGGGACAGGGACGATCTAACTATGGCTACACCTTC.

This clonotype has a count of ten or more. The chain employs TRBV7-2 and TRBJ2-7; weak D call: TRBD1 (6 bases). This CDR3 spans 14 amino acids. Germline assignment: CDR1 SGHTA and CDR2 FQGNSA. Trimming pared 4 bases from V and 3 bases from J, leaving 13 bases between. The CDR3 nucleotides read TGTGCCAGCAGCTCAACGCCGGGACACTACGAGCAGTACTTC. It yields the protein CASSSTPGHYEQYF.

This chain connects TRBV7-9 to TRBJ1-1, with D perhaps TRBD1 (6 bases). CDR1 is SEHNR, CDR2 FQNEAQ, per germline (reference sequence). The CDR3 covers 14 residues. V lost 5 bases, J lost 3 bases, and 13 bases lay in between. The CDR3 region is CASSHHREDTEAFF. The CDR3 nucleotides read TGTGCCAGCAGCCATCACAGGGAGGACACTGAAGCTTTCTTT.

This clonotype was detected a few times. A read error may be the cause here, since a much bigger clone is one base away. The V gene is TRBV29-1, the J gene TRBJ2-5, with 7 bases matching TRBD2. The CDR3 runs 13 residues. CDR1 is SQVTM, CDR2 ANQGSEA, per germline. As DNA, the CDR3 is TGCAGCGTGAACCGGGACTATCAAGAGACCCAGCACTTC. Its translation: CSVNRDYQETQHF. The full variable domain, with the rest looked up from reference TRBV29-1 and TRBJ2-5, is SAVISQKPSRDICQRGTSLTIQCQVDSQVTMMFWYRQQPGQSLTLIATANQGSEATYESGFVIDKFPISRPNLTFSTLTVSNMSPEDSSIYLCSVNRDYQETQHFGPGTRLLVL.

The CDR3 sequence is CASSPIRTGGTREQYF. CDR3 coding DNA: TGTGCCAGCAGTCCAATAAGGACAGGGGGCACGAGGGAGCAGTACTTC. J is TRBJ2-7 and V is TRBV12-3 or TRBV12-4, with 11 positions matching TRBD1. The CDR3 runs to 16 residues. The ends lost 5 bases at V and 7 bases at J; junction bases unmatched: 13.

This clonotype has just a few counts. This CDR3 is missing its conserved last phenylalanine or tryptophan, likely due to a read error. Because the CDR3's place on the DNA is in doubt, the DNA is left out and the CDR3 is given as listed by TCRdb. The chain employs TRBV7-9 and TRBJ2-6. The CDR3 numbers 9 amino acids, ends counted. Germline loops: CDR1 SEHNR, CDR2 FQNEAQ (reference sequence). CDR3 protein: CASRPVGSS.

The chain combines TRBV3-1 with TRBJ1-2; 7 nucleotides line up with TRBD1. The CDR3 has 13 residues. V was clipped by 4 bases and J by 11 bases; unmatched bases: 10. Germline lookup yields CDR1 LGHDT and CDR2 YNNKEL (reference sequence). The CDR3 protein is CASSLGTARGYTF. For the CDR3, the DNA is TGTGCCAGCAGCCTTGGGACAGCTCGTGGGTACACCTTC.

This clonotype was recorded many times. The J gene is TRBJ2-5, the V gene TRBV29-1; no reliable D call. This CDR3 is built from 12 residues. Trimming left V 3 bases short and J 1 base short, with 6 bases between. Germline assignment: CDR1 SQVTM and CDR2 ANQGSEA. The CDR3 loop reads CSVELSQETQYF. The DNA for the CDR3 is TGCAGCGTTGAGTTATCCCAAGAGACCCAGTACTTC.

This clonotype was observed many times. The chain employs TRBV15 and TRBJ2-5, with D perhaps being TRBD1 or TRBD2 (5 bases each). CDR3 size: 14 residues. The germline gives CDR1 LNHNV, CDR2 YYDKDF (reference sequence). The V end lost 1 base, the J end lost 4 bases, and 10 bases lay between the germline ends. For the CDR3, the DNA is TGTGCCACCAGCAGAGCCTGGGGGAGAGAGACCCAGTACTTC. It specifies CATSRAWGRETQYF.

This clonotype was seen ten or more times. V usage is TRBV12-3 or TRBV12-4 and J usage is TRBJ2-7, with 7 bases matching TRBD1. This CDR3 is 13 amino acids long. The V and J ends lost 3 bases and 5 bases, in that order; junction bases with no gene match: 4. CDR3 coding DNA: TGTGCCAGCAGTTTTGACAGGGAGAACGAGCAGTACTTC. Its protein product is CASSFDRENEQYF.

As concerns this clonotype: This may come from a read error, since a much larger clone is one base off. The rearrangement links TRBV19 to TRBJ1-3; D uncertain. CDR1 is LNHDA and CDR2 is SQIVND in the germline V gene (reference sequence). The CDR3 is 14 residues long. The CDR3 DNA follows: TGTGCCAGTAAGGCACATGGCAACGGAACCACCATATATTTT. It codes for CASKAHGNGTTIYF.

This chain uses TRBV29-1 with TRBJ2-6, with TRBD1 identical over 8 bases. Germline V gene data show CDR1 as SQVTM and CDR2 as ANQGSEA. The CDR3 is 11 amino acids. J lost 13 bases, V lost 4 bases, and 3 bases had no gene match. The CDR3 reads CSVAGDRVLTF. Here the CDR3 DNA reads TGCAGCGTTGCGGGGGACAGGGTCCTGACTTTC.

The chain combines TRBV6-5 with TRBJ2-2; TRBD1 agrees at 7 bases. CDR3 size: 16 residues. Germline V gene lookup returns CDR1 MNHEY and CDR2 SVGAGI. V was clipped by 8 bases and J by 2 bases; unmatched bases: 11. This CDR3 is CASRTGTEANTGELFF. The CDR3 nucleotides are TGTGCCAGCCGAACCGGGACAGAGGCTAACACCGGGGAGCTGTTTTTT.

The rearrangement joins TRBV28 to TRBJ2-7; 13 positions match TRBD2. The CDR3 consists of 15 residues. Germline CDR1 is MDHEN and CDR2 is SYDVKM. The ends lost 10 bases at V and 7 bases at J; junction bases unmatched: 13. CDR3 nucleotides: TGTGCCACCATAAGGACTAGCGGGAGTTATGGTGAGCAGTACTTC. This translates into CATIRTSGSYGEQYF.

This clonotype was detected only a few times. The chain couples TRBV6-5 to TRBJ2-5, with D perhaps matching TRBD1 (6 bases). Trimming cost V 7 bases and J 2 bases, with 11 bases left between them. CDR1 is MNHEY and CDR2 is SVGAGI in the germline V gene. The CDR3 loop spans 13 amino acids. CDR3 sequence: CASNYDRQETQYF. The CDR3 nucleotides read TGTGCCAGCAACTACGACAGGCAAGAGACCCAGTACTTC.

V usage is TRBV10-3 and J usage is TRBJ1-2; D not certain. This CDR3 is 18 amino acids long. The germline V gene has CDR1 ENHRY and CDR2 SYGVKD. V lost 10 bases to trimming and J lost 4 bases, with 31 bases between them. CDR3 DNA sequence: TGTGCCAGCTCGATAACATCTGGTGATATAGACTCATCCTATGGCTACACCTTC. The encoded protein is CASSITSGDIDSSYGYTF.

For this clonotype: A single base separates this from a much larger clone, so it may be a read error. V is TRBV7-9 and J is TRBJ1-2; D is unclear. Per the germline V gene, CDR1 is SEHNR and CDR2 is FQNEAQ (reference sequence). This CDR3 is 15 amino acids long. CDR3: CASSLEKARNCGYTF. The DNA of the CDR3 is TGTGCCAGCAGCTTAGAGAAAGCTAGGAACTGTGGCTACACCTTC.

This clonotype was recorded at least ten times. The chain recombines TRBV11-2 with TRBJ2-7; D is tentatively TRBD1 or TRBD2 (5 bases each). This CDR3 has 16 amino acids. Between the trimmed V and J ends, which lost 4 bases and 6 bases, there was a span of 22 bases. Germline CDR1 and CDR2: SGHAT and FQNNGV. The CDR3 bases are TGTGCCAGCAGCTCAGAGGGGCCGATCTTAGGGCGCGAGCAGTACTTC. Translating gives CASSSEGPILGREQYF.

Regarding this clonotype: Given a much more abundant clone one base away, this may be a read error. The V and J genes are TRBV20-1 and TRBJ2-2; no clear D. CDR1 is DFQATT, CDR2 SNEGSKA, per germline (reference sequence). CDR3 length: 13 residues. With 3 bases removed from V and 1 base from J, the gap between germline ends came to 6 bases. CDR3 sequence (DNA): TGCAGTGCTAGCGGGTGGAACACCGGGGAGCTGTTTTTT. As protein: CSASGWNTGELFF.

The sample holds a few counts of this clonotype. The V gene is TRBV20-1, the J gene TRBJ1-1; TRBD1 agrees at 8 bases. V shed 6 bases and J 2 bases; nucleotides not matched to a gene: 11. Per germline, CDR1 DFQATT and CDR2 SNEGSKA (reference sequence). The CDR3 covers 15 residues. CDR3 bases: TGCAGTGCGACGGGGCAGGGGGCCGGAAACACTGAAGCTTTCTTT. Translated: CSATGQGAGNTEAFF.

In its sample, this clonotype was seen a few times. The CDR3 is CASSFGGDRWSEAFF. CDR3 bases: TGTGCCAGCAGTTTCGGGGGCGATCGGTGGTCTGAAGCTTTCTTT. The chain recombines TRBV12-3 or TRBV12-4 with TRBJ1-1, with TRBD1 as a possible D gene (6 bases). V lost 3 bases, J lost 6 bases, and 17 bases lay in between. This CDR3 is built from 15 residues.

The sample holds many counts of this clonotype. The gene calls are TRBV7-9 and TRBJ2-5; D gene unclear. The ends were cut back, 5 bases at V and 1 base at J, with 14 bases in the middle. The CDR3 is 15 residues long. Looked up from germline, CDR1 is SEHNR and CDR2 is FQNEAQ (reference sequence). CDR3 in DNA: TGTGCCAGCAGCCGTAATGCACGGATCCAAGAGACCCAGTACTTC. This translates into CASSRNARIQETQYF.